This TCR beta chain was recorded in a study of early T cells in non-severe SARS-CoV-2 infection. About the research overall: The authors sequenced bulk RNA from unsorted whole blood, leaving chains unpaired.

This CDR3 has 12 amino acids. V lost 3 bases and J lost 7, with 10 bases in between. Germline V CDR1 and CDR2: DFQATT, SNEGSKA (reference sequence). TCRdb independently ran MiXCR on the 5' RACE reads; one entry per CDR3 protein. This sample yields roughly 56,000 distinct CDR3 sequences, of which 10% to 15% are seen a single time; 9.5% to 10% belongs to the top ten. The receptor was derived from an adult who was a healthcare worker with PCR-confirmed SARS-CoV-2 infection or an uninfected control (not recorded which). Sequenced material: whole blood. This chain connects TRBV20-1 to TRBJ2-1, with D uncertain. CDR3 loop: CSASGHRNEQFF. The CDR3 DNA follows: TGCAGTGCTAGTGGCCATAGGAATGAGCAGTTCTTC.